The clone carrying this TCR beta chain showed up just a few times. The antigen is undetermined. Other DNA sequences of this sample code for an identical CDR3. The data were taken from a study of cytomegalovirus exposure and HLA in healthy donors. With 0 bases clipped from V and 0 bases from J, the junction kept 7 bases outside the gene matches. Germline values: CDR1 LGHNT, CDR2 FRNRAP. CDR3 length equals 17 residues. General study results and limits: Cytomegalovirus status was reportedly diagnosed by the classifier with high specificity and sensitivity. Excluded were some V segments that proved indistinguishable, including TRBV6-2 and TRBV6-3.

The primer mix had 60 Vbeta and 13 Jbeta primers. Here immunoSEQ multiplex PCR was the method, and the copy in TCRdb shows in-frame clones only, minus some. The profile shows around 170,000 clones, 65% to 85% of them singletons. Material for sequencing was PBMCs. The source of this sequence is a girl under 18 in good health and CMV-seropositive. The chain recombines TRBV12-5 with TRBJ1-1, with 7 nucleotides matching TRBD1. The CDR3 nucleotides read TGTGCTAGTGGTTTGGTACATGGGCAGGGGGTGAACACTGAAGCTTTCTTT. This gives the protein CASGLVHGQGVNTEAFF.